The 28 T cell receptor beta chains below come from one sample, sequenced in a study of cytomegalovirus exposure and HLA in healthy donors. TCRdb's table, derived via immunoSEQ multiplex PCR, lists solely in-frame clones and lacks some. This table has about 120,000 clones, approximately 90% appearing once. Material: PBMCs. Receptors were obtained from a woman aged 18 to 35 in good health and CMV-seropositive.

This chain connects TRBV15 to TRBJ1-1, with D possibly being TRBD1 (5 bases). Trimming shortened V by 0 bases and J by 2 bases, and 19 bases separated the two germline ends. CDR1 is LNHNV, CDR2 YYDKDF, per germline (reference sequence). The CDR3 extends over 18 amino acids. This CDR3 is CATSRDPRTPIPNTEAFF. In DNA form, the CDR3 reads TGTGCCACCAGCAGAGACCCCCGGACACCGATCCCCAACACTGAAGCTTTCTTT.

This clone was counted once. One end of the junction fails to match germline, which may point to a read error. The gene calls are TRBV10-3 and TRBJ2-1, with TRBD1 matching over 12 bases. CDR3 size: 12 residues. Germline V gene lookup returns CDR1 ENHRY and CDR2 SYGVKD. The CDR3 is CAISGTGQGAIF. CDR3 sequence (DNA): TGTGCCATCAGTGGGACGGGACAGGGGGCGATCTTC.

This chain uses TRBV5-1 with TRBJ2-7, with 7 bases lining up with TRBD1. J was trimmed by 7 bases and V by 4 bases; bases with no gene match: 11. This CDR3 spans 14 amino acids. Germline CDR1 and CDR2: SGHRS and YFSETQ. CDR3 loop: CASSRDSFSREQYF. The CDR3 DNA reads TGCGCCAGCAGCCGGGACAGCTTCTCGCGGGAGCAGTACTTC.

The sample holds one count of this clone. This chain joins TRBV5-1 and TRBJ1-2, with D possibly TRBD1 on 5 matching bases. Germline V lookup: CDR1 SGHRS, CDR2 YFSETQ. This CDR3 has 15 residues. V was clipped by 2 bases and J by 0 bases, with 11 bases between them. The CDR3 region has the DNA TGCGCCAGCAGCTTCGACAGCTTAGCTAACTATGGCTACACCTTC. It specifies CASSFDSLANYGYTF.

This clone was seen a single time. This chain links TRBV9 with TRBJ1-1; D is uncertain. CDR1 and CDR2 (germline): SGDLS, YYNGEE. V was trimmed by 3 bases and J by 3 bases, leaving 9 bases between them. This CDR3 is built from 13 residues. CDR3 coding DNA: TGTGCCAGCAGCGCCGACTTAGACACTGAAGCTTTCTTT. As protein: CASSADLDTEAFF.

The rearrangement links TRBV28 to TRBJ2-1; TRBD2 is a possible D gene (5 bases). This CDR3 spans 12 amino acids. Germline-derived CDR1 and CDR2 are MDHEN and SYDVKM. Deletions cut 5 bases from V and 6 bases from J, with 8 bases between. The CDR3: CASSPDFNEQFF. The CDR3, as DNA: TGTGCCAGCAGTCCGGACTTCAATGAGCAGTTCTTC.

This clone came up once. CDR3 DNA: TGTGCCAGCAGGCGGGGGGATGGGCCCCAGCATTTT. This encodes CASRRGDGPQHF. The V gene is TRBV7-9, the J gene TRBJ1-5; a possible D gene is TRBD1 (5 bases). The germline CDR1 and CDR2 sequences are SEHNR and FQNEAQ (reference sequence). The CDR3 is 12 amino acids. V was clipped by 6 bases and J by 9 bases, with 12 bases between them.

The V call is TRBV5-8, the J call TRBJ1-1; weak D call: TRBD1 (6 bases). Germline lookup yields CDR1 SGHTS and CDR2 YDEGEE. V was clipped by 4 bases and J by 3 bases, with 22 bases between them. CDR3 length equals 17 residues. The CDR3 DNA follows: TGTGCCAGCAGCCCCCGGGACACCCCGGGCAATGACACTGAAGCTTTCTTT. Amino acids: CASSPRDTPGNDTEAFF.

The chain combines TRBV7-9 with TRBJ2-7; 10 bases are shared with TRBD1. CDR3 length equals 16 residues. CDR1 is SEHNR, CDR2 FQNEAQ, per germline (reference sequence). J gave up 2 bases and V 4 bases, and 8 bases lay outside the gene matches. The CDR3 protein is CASSSGGTGAPYEQYF. The CDR3 region has the DNA TGTGCCAGCAGCTCCGGGGGGACAGGGGCTCCCTACGAGCAGTACTTC.

The rearrangement uses TRBV19 and TRBJ1-1; no clear D. Germline values: CDR1 LNHDA, CDR2 SQIVND (reference sequence). The CDR3 totals 13 residues. V lost 6 bases and J 0 bases, leaving 8 bases between the germline ends. CDR3 sequence reads: CASSLTVNTEAFF. The CDR3 coding sequence is TGTGCCAGTAGCCTTACGGTGAACACTGAAGCTTTCTTT.

The CDR3 is CASSQASSSGANVLTF. In DNA, the CDR3 is TGTGCCAGCAGCCAAGCATCTAGCTCTGGGGCCAACGTCCTGACTTTC. The chain uses TRBV4-2 and TRBJ2-6; D ambiguous. Germline V gene data show CDR1 as LGHNA and CDR2 as YNFKEQ. This CDR3 has 16 amino acids. V was cut by 1 base and J by 0 bases, with 7 bases left in between.

The rearrangement joins TRBV27 to TRBJ2-2; 10 nucleotides agree with TRBD2. The CDR3 contains 14 residues. Per germline, CDR1 MNHEY and CDR2 SMNVEV (reference sequence). After removal of 9 bases from V and 7 bases from J, the junction contained 8 bases not matched to a gene. CDR3 coding DNA: TGTGCCAGTTGGGCTAGCGGGGGTTTCGGGGAGCTGTTTTTT. As protein: CASWASGGFGELFF.

This clone occurred a few times. This chain joins TRBV28 and TRBJ2-1, with 9 bases identical to TRBD1. V lost 7 bases to trimming and J lost 2 bases; unmatched junction nucleotides: 9. CDR3 length: 16 amino acids. From germline, CDR1 is MDHEN and CDR2 SYDVKM. The CDR3 loop is CASTFGTGYTYNEQFF. Here the CDR3 DNA reads TGTGCCAGCACCTTCGGGACAGGGTATACCTACAATGAGCAGTTCTTC.

The J gene is TRBJ1-2, the V gene TRBV21-1; the D call TRBD1 from the table was never checked on the DNA. TRBV21-1 constitutes a pseudogene. The CDR3 extends over 9 amino acids. In DNA, the CDR3 is TGTGCCAGCCCCTCAGGATACACCTTC. Translating it yields CASPSGYTF.

The chain links TRBV9 to TRBJ2-5; D is unresolved. There are 14 residues in the CDR3. V lost 1 base and J lost 3, with 10 bases in between. CDR1 SGDLS and CDR2 YYNGEE come from the germline V gene. CDR3 sequence: CASSVSPREETQYF. As DNA, the CDR3 is TGTGCCAGCAGCGTATCCCCTAGAGAAGAGACCCAGTACTTC.

CDR3 loop: CASSYEGQGSYGYTF. CDR3 bases: TGTGCCAGCAGTTACGAGGGACAGGGGAGCTATGGCTACACCTTC. The chain has TRBV6-5 and TRBJ1-2; 10 nucleotides line up with TRBD1. There are 15 residues in the CDR3. V gave up 2 bases and J gave up 4 bases; unmatched junction bases: 4. Per the germline V gene, CDR1 is MNHEY and CDR2 is SVGAGI.

The J gene is TRBJ2-7, the V gene TRBV7-9, with 9 bases that match TRBD1. After removal of 11 bases from V and 4 bases from J, the junction contained 18 bases not matched to a gene. CDR3 length equals 16 residues. CDR1 and CDR2 (germline): SEHNR, FQNEAQ (reference sequence). The CDR3 region has the DNA TGTGCCGTCATAAAGTCTACCGGGACAGGGCATTACGAGCAGTACTTC. It translates to CAVIKSTGTGHYEQYF.

This chain connects TRBV5-6 to TRBJ1-2; TRBD1 matches 8 bases. V was clipped by 5 bases and J by 4 bases; unmatched bases: 4. This CDR3 is 13 amino acids long. Germline CDR1 reads SGHDT; CDR2 reads YYEEEE. The CDR3 sequence: CASRQGVLYGYTF. The CDR3 DNA is TGTGCCAGCAGACAGGGGGTGCTCTATGGCTACACCTTC.

This chain links TRBV19 with TRBJ2-1, with D perhaps TRBD2 (6 bases). Trimming removed 5 bases from V and 5 bases from J, with 13 bases in between. The CDR3 runs to 14 residues. Germline assignment: CDR1 LNHDA and CDR2 SQIVND (reference sequence). The CDR3 loop is CASSADWGDNEQFF. CDR3 DNA sequence: TGTGCCAGTAGTGCGGACTGGGGGGACAATGAGCAGTTCTTC.

This clone was counted a single time. This rearrangement joins TRBV27 to TRBJ2-6, with D tentatively TRBD2 (6 bases). Between the trimmed V and J ends, which lost 4 bases and 4 bases, there was a span of 14 bases. Germline-derived CDR1 and CDR2 are MNHEY and SMNVEV (reference sequence). The CDR3 runs to 16 residues. DNA for the CDR3: TGTGCCAGCAGTTGGGCAGGGACTGGCGGGGCCAACGTCCTGACTTTC. It translates to CASSWAGTGGANVLTF.

The rearrangement uses TRBV18 and TRBJ2-1, with D maybe TRBD1 (5 bases). Germline CDR1 reads KGHSH; CDR2 reads LQKENI. Trimming took 2 bases from V and 7 from J, leaving 21 bases between them. The CDR3 length is 17 residues. The CDR3 coding sequence is TGTGCCAGCTCACCAAAGAAAGGGGCCGTTCCTGGGAATGAGCAGTTCTTC. It is translated as CASSPKKGAVPGNEQFF.

This clone is a singleton in its sample. CDR3 DNA: TGTGCCAGCAGCCCTCGACAGGGTGCCTACGAGCAGTACTTC. It codes for CASSPRQGAYEQYF. The rearrangement joins TRBV9 to TRBJ2-7, with 7 nucleotides matching TRBD1. The CDR3 covers 14 residues. V trimming: 4 bases; J trimming: 2 bases; junction bases outside the gene matches: 6. The germline gives CDR1 SGDLS, CDR2 YYNGEE.

The chain joins TRBV9 to TRBJ2-5, with D possibly TRBD1 on 7 matching bases. Germline-derived CDR1 and CDR2 are SGDLS and YYNGEE. The CDR3 sequence is 14 residues long. Trimming took off 4 bases at V and 4 bases at J, with 14 bases between the two ends. In DNA form, the CDR3 reads TGTGCCAGCAGCCAAGGGGGCGGGATAGAGACCCAGTACTTC. This encodes CASSQGGGIETQYF.

Points on this clone: A junction boundary mismatches the germline segment, possibly from a read error. The chain has TRBV5-8 and TRBJ1-5; D unresolved. This CDR3 contains 15 residues. CDR1 is SGHTS and CDR2 is YDEGEE in the germline V gene. CDR3 coding DNA: TGTGCCAGCACCTTGGGTACGGGGAATGGTCAGCCCCAGCATTTT. This gives the protein CASTLGTGNGQPQHF.

The rearrangement joins TRBV18 to TRBJ2-1, with D maybe TRBD1 (6 bases). The CDR3 has 14 residues. Germline CDR1 KGHSH, CDR2 LQKENI. Deletions cut 3 bases from V and 5 bases from J, with 11 bases between. The CDR3 protein is CASSPGQTNNEQFF. The DNA of the CDR3 is TGTGCCAGCTCACCTGGACAGACGAACAATGAGCAGTTCTTC.

The chain combines TRBV28 with TRBJ2-7; 8 bases line up with TRBD2. Germline V gene lookup returns CDR1 MDHEN and CDR2 SYDVKM. This CDR3 region has 15 residues. Germline trimming cut 5 bases from V and 7 bases from J; bases unmatched to any gene: 13. For the CDR3, the DNA is TGTGCCAGCAGTGGACAGAGCGGGAGAGGGTTTGAGCAGTACTTC. This codes for CASSGQSGRGFEQYF.

CDR3 in amino acids: CASSPGQVWGRSTEAFF. CDR3 coding DNA: TGTGCCAGCAGCCCCGGACAGGTTTGGGGCCGTTCCACTGAAGCTTTCTTT. The rearrangement joins TRBV7-9 to TRBJ1-1; 7 nucleotides match TRBD1. Trimming took 5 bases from V and 4 from J; bases not matched to a gene: 16. The CDR3 covers 17 residues. The germline V gene has CDR1 SEHNR and CDR2 FQNEAQ (reference sequence).

The chain links TRBV18 to TRBJ2-1, with TRBD1 matching 9 bases. CDR1 is KGHSH, CDR2 LQKENI, per germline. The CDR3 consists of 16 residues. The V and J ends lost 6 bases and 15 bases, in that order; junction bases with no gene match: 21. CDR3 amino acids: CASSPGGSGQGRIPFF. The DNA of the CDR3 is TGTGCCAGCTCCCCCGGAGGGTCGGGACAGGGTCGAATACCGTTCTTC.